This T cell receptor beta chain was identified during a study of OX40 agonist ivuxolimab in advanced cancers. Points from the study as a whole: CD4+ T cells averaged fewer expanded clones than CD8+ T cells.

Regarding this clone: Its antigen remains unknown.

Only in-frame clones appear in the TCRdb table, and some are missing; sequencing was by immunoSEQ multiplex PCR. This sample carries tens of thousands of clones, roughly four fifths of them seen once, and the ten largest clones take 1.4%. The source material was CD4+ or CD8+ T cells sorted from blood, sampled in a trial of the OX40 agonist ivuxolimab. The sequence came from an adult with an advanced solid tumor such as melanoma, head and neck, liver or kidney cancer.

CDR3 bases: TGTGCCAGCAGCAGAGAGACAGGGGGGGTAAATGAAAAACTGTTTTTT. It is translated as CASSRETGGVNEKLFF. V and J are TRBV7-8 and TRBJ1-4, with 9 nucleotides matching TRBD1. CDR3 length: 16 residues. The germline V gene has CDR1 SGHVS and CDR2 FQNEAQ. V shed 5 bases, J shed 5 bases, and the junction held 9 bases outside the gene matches. The full variable domain, rest sourced from reference TRBV7-8 and TRBJ1-4, is GAGVSQSPRYKVAKRGQDVALRCDPISGHVSLFWYQQALGQGPEFLTYFQNEAQLDKSGLPSDRFFAERPEGSVSTLKIQRTQQEDSAVYLCASSRETGGVNEKLFFGSGTQLSVL.